Sequencing of this T cell receptor beta chain was carried out in a study of healthy donors' naive CD4 and CD8 T cells. Study-wide context: TCR alpha primers covered all functional IMGT alpha gene variants.

CDR1 and CDR2 from the germline V gene are MNHEY and SVGAGI. CDR3 length equals 17 residues. V lost 5 bases, J lost 0 bases, and 19 bases lay in between. In this sample, this clonotype turned up a few times. The antigen remains unidentified. General study findings and limits: Chains were not paired, since alpha and beta were sequenced in bulk. A reported CD4+/CD8+ bias affected most V and J genes in naive cells.

A linear amplification protocol produced the TCR libraries from about 450 ng of total RNA. MiXCR, applied by TCRdb to the reads, yields one record per CDR3 protein. The top ten hold roughly 2.4% of the sample, which has approximately 180,000 distinct CDR3 sequences, about four fifths seen once. The source is a pool of human donors in good health; the sample pools cells from several healthy donors. The chain is built from TRBV6-5 and TRBJ1-2, with a possible D match to TRBD1 (5 bases). Source material: naive CD4+ and CD8+ T cells sorted from blood, pooled from several donors. Written as DNA, the CDR3 is TGTGCCAGCAGTGGTCTAGGGACTCATTTTCCTAACTATGGCTACACCTTC. This gives the protein CASSGLGTHFPNYGYTF.